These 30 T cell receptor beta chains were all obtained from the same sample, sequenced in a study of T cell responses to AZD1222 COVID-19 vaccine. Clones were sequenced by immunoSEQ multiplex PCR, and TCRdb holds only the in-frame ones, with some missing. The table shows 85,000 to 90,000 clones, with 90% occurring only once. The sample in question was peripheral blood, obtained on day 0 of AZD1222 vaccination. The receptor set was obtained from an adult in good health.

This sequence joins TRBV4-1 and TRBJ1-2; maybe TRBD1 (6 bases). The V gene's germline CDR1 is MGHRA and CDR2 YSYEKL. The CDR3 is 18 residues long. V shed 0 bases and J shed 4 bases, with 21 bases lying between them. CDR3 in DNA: TGCGCCAGCAGCCAAGAGCAAAAAACAGGGCACTCTGGCTATGGCTACACCTTC. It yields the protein CASSQEQKTGHSGYGYTF.

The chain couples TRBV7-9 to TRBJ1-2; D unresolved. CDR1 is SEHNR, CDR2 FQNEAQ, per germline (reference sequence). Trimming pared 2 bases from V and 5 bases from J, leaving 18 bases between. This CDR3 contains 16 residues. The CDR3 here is CASSLTPGVAGYGYTF. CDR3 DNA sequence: TGTGCCAGCAGCTTAACCCCCGGTGTTGCGGGGTATGGCTACACCTTC.

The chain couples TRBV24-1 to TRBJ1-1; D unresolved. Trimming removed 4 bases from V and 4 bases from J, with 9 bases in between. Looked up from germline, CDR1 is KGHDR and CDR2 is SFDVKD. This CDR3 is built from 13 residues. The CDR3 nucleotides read TGTGCCACCAGTGACAGTGACGGCACTGAAGCTTTCTTT. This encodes CATSDSDGTEAFF.

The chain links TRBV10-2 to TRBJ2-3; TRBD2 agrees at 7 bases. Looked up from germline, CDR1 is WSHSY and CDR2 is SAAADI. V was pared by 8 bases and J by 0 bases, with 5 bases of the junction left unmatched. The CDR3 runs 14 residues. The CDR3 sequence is CASSASGSTDTQYF. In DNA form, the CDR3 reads TGCGCCAGCTCCGCTAGCGGTAGCACAGATACGCAGTATTTT.

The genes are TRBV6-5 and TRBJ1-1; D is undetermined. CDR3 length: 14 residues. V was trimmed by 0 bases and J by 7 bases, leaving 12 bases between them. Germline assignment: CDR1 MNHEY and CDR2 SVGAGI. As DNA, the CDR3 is TGTGCCAGCAGTTACTCCCTCGGTCGGTTTGAAGCTTTCTTT. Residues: CASSYSLGRFEAFF.

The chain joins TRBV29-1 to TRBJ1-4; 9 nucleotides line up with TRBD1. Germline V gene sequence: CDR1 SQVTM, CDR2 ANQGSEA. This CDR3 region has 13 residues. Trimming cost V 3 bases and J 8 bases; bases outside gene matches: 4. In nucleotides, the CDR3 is TGCAGCGTTGAGGGACAGGGCGACGAAAAACTGTTTTTT. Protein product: CSVEGQGDEKLFF.

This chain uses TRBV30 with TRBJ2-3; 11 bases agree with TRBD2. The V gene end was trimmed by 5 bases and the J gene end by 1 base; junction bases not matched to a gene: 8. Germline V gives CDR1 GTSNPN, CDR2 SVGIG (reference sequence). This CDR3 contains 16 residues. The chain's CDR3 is CAWELAGAWGTDTQYF. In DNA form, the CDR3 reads TGTGCCTGGGAACTAGCGGGAGCATGGGGCACAGATACGCAGTATTTT. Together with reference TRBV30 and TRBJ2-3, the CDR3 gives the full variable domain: SQTIHQWPATLVQPVGSPLSLECTVEGTSNPNLYWYRQAAGRGLQLLFYSVGIGQISSEVPQNLSASRPQDRQFILSSKKLLLSDSGFYLCAWELAGAWGTDTQYFGPGTRLTVL.

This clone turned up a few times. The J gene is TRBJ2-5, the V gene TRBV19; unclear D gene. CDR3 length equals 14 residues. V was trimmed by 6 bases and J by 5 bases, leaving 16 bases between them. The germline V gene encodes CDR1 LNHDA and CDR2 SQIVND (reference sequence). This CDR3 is CASSPGPWRETQYF. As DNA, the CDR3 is TGTGCCAGTAGCCCGGGTCCCTGGCGGGAGACCCAGTACTTC.

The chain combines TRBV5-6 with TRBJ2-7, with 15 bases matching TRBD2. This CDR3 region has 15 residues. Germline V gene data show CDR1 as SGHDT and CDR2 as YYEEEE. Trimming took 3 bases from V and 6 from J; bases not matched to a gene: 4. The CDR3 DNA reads TGTGCCAGCAGCTGGGGACTAGCGGGAGGTCTCGAGCAGTACTTC. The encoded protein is CASSWGLAGGLEQYF.

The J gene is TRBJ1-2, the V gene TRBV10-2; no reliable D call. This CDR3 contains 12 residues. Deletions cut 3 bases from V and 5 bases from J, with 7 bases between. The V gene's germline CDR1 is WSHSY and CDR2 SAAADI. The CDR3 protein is CASSEAEYGYTF. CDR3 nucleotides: TGCGCCAGCAGTGAAGCGGAGTATGGCTACACCTTC.

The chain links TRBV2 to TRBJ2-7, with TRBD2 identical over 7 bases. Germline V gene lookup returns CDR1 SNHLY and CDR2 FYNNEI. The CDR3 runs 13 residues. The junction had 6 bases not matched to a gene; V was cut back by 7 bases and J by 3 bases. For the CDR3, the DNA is TGTGCCAGCAAGGCAGGGAGGGACTACGAGCAGTACTTC. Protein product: CASKAGRDYEQYF.

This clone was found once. In DNA, the CDR3 is TGTGCCAGCAGGCGAGCGGGAGGAAACGAGCAGTACTTC. It encodes CASRRAGGNEQYF. The chain has TRBV27 and TRBJ2-7, with 9 nucleotides matching TRBD2. CDR1 is MNHEY, CDR2 SMNVEV, per germline (reference sequence). The CDR3 loop spans 13 amino acids. The V and J ends lost 6 bases and 5 bases, in that order; junction bases with no gene match: 5.

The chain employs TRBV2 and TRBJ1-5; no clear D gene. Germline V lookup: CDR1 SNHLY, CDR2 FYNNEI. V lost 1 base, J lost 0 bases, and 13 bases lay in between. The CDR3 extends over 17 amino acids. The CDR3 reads CASSEVLWGSSNQPQHF. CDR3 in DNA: TGTGCCAGCAGTGAAGTTCTTTGGGGTTCTAGCAATCAGCCCCAGCATTTT.

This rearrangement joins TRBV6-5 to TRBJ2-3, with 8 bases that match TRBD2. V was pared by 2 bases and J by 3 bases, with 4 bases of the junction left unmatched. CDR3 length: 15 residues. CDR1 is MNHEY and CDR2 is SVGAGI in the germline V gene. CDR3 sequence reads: CASSYLGGGTDTQYF. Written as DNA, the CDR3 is TGTGCCAGCAGTTACCTCGGGGGGGGGACAGATACGCAGTATTTT.

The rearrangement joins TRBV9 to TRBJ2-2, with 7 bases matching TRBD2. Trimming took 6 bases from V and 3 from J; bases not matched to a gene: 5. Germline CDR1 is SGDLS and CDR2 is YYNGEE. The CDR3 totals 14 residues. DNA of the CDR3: TGTGCCAGCACCGGGCGGGAGTACACCGGGGAGCTGTTTTTT. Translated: CASTGREYTGELFF.

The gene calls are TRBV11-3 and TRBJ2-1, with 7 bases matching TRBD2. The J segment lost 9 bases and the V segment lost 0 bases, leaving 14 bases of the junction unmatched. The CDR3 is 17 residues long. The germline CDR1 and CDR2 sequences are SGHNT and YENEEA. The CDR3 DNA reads TGTGCCAGCAGCTTAGATTCGGGGGAGGGCCGTGGTTCTGAGCAGTTCTTC. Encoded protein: CASSLDSGEGRGSEQFF.

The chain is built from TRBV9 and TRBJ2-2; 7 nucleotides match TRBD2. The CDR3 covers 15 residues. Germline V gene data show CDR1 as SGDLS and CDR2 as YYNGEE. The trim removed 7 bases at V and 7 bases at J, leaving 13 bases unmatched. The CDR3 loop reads CASSLSPREGGELFF. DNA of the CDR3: TGTGCCAGCTCCCTCAGTCCCAGGGAGGGCGGGGAGCTGTTTTTT.

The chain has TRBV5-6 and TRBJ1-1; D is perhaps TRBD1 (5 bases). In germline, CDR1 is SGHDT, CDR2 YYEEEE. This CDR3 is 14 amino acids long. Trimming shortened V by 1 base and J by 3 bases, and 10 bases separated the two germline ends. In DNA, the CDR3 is TGTGCCAGCAGCTTGAGGGGCAGGGACACTGAAGCTTTCTTT. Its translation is CASSLRGRDTEAFF.

Written as DNA, the CDR3 is TGTGCCACCAGCAGACAAGGGGGCAGCCAGCCCCAGCATTTT. Amino acids: CATSRQGGSQPQHF. The chain uses TRBV15 and TRBJ1-5, with 7 bases lining up with TRBD1. The germline CDR1 and CDR2 sequences are LNHNV and YYDKDF (reference sequence). V trimming: 2 bases; J trimming: 7 bases; junction bases outside the gene matches: 5. This CDR3 spans 14 amino acids.

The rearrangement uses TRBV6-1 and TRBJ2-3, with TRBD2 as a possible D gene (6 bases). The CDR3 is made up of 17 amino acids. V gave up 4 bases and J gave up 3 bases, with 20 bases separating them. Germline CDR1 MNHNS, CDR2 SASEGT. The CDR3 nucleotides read TGTGCCAGCAGTGCACGTCGCGGGGAGAGTGGGACAGATACGCAGTATTTT. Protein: CASSARRGESGTDTQYF.

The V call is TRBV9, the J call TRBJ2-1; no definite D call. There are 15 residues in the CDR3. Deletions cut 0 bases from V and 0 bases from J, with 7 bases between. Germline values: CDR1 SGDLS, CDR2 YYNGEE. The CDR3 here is CASSVALSSYNEQFF. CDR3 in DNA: TGTGCCAGCAGCGTAGCCTTAAGCTCCTACAATGAGCAGTTCTTC. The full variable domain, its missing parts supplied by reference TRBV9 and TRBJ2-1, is DSGVTQTPKHLITATGQRVTLRCSPRSGDLSVYWYQQSLDQGLQFLIQYYNGEERAKGNILERFSAQQFPDLHSELNLSSLELGDSALYFCASSVALSSYNEQFFGPGTRLTVL.

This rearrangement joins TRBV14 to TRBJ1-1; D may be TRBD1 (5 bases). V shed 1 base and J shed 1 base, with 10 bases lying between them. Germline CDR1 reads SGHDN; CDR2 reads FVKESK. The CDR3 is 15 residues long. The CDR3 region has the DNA TGTGCCAGCAGCCAAGCTGCAGGGTCGAACACTGAAGCTTTCTTT. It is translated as CASSQAAGSNTEAFF.

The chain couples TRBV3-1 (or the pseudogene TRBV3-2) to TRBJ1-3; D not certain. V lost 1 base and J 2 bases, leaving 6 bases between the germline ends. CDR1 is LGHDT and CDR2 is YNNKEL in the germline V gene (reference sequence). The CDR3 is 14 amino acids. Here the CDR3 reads CASSQGGTGNTIYF. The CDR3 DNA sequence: TGTGCCAGCAGCCAAGGGGGTACTGGAAACACCATATATTTT.

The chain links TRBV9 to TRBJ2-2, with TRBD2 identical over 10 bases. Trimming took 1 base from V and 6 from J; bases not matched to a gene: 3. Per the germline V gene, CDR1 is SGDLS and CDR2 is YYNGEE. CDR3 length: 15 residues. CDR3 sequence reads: CASSVLAGAPGELFF. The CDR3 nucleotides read TGTGCCAGCAGCGTACTAGCGGGAGCCCCCGGGGAGCTGTTTTTT.

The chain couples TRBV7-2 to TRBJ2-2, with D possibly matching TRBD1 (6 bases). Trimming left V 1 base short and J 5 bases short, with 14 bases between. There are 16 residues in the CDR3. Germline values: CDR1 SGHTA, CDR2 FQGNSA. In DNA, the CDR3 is TGTGCCAGCAGCTTAGACGGGACAAGTAGGACCGGGGAGCTGTTTTTT. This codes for CASSLDGTSRTGELFF.

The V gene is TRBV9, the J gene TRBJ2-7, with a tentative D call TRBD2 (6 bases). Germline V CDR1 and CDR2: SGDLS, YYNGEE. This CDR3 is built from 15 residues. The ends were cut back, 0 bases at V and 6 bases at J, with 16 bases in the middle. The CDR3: CASSVGPGYGGEQYF. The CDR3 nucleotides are TGTGCCAGCAGCGTAGGCCCGGGTTACGGGGGCGAGCAGTACTTC.

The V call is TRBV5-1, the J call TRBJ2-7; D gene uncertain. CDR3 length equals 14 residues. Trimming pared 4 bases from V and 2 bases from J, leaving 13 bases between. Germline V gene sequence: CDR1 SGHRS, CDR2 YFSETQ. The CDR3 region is CASSVVEPPYEQYF. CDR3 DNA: TGCGCCAGCAGCGTGGTGGAACCACCCTACGAGCAGTACTTC.

The CDR3 DNA follows: TGTGCCAGCAGCCTCGGACAAAGGGAGCGAGAGACCCAGTACTTC. It yields the protein CASSLGQRERETQYF. The chain carries TRBV5-6 and TRBJ2-5; D might be TRBD1 or TRBD2, each matching 5 bases. The germline V and J ends were trimmed by 4 bases and 4 bases, with 17 bases remaining between them. Per the germline V gene, CDR1 is SGHDT and CDR2 is YYEEEE. This CDR3 spans 15 amino acids.

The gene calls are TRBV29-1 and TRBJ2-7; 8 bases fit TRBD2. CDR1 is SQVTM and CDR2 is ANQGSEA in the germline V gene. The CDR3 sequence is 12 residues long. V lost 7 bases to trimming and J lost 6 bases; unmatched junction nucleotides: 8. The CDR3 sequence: CSATIAGSEQYF. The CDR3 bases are TGCAGCGCCACGATAGCGGGGAGCGAGCAGTACTTC.

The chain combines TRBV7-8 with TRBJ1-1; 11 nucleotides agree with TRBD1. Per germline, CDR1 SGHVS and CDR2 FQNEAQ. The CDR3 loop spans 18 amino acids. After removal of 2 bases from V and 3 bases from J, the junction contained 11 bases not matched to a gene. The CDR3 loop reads CASSLRGQGALGHTEAFF. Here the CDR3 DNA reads TGTGCCAGCAGCTTACGTGGACAGGGGGCATTGGGCCACACTGAAGCTTTCTTT. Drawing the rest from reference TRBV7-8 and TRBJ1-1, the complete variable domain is GAGVSQSPRYKVAKRGQDVALRCDPISGHVSLFWYQQALGQGPEFLTYFQNEAQLDKSGLPSDRFFAERPEGSVSTLKIQRTQQEDSAVYLCASSLRGQGALGHTEAFFGQGTRLTVV.